The 31 T cell receptor beta chains given below trace back to one sample, sequenced in a study of OX40 agonist ivuxolimab in advanced cancers. The method was immunoSEQ multiplex PCR; TCRdb's version includes in-frame clones alone and lacks a portion of them. The data hold about 76,000 clones, with over 70% observed a single time. Sequencing was performed on CD4+ or CD8+ T cells sorted from blood, taken in a trial of the OX40 agonist ivuxolimab. These TCRs come from an adult with an advanced solid tumor such as melanoma, head and neck, liver or kidney cancer.

Here the CDR3 reads CASSYSTPPDTQYF. CDR3 nucleotide sequence: TGTGCCAGCAGTTATAGTACCCCTCCGGATACGCAGTATTTT. The chain has TRBV28 and TRBJ2-3; no reliable D call. Germline CDR1 and CDR2: MDHEN and SYDVKM. This CDR3 spans 14 amino acids. Trimming pared 4 bases from V and 6 bases from J, leaving 14 bases between.

The chain is built from TRBV18 and TRBJ2-7; 9 nucleotides agree with TRBD2. V dropped 3 bases and J dropped 2; count of bases not matched to a gene: 5. This CDR3 is built from 15 residues. CDR1 and CDR2 (germline): KGHSH, LQKENI. CDR3 loop: CASSPGLAGPYEQYF. The CDR3 DNA reads TGTGCCAGCTCACCGGGCCTAGCGGGACCCTACGAGCAGTACTTC.

The genes are TRBV27 and TRBJ1-2; 12 positions agree with TRBD1. In germline, CDR1 is MNHEY, CDR2 SMNVEV (reference sequence). The V gene end was trimmed by 4 bases and the J gene end by 0 bases; junction bases not matched to a gene: 12. The CDR3 contains 19 residues. CDR3 loop: CASSSKGTGGNSPNYGYTF. The CDR3 region has the DNA TGTGCCAGCAGTTCGAAAGGGACAGGGGGCAATAGCCCTAACTATGGCTACACCTTC.

The chain uses TRBV7-2 and TRBJ2-3; 7 nucleotides match TRBD2. The germline CDR1 and CDR2 sequences are SGHTA and FQGNSA. V shed 5 bases and J 1 base; nucleotides not matched to a gene: 9. This CDR3 contains 16 residues. The CDR3 DNA sequence: TGTGCCAGCAGCCCGGGGACTAAAATCGGCACAGATACGCAGTATTTT. This sequence encodes CASSPGTKIGTDTQYF.

This chain joins TRBV7-9 and TRBJ2-3; 7 positions agree with TRBD1. The CDR3 is made up of 16 amino acids. From germline, CDR1 is SEHNR and CDR2 FQNEAQ (reference sequence). V lost 1 base and J lost 4; bases outside the gene matches: 8. CDR3 bases: TGTGCCAGCAGCTTAGTAAAGACAGGGATTGCAGATACGCAGTATTTT. Translation: CASSLVKTGIADTQYF.

V and J are TRBV7-9 and TRBJ1-1; D possibly corresponds to TRBD1 (6 bases). The CDR3 is 16 residues long. Trimming pared 5 bases from V and 1 base from J, leaving 17 bases between. Germline CDR1 reads SEHNR; CDR2 reads FQNEAQ (reference sequence). Here the CDR3 DNA reads TGTGCCAGCAGCATCCTAGCCCCGACAGGGAACACTGAAGCTTTCTTT. Amino acids: CASSILAPTGNTEAFF.

The V gene is TRBV6-6, the J gene TRBJ1-5; D is unresolved. Trimming shortened V by 4 bases and J by 2 bases, and 9 bases separated the two germline ends. Germline V gene lookup returns CDR1 MNHNY and CDR2 SVGAGI (reference sequence). This CDR3 is built from 14 residues. The CDR3 loop is CASSSLVGNQPQHF. The CDR3 DNA reads as TGTGCCAGCAGTTCCCTGGTAGGCAATCAGCCCCAGCATTTT.

The CDR3 DNA reads TGTGCCTGGGGGGAATACGGAGAGGACCTTTTCACAGATACGCAGTATTTT. This encodes CAWGEYGEDLFTDTQYF. This sequence joins TRBV30 and TRBJ2-3; D not certain. The CDR3 runs to 17 residues. The germline gives CDR1 GTSNPN, CDR2 SVGIG (reference sequence). Trimming left V 5 bases short and J 2 bases short, with 23 bases between. The variable domain in full, completed from reference TRBV30 and TRBJ2-3, reads SQTIHQWPATLVQPVGSPLSLECTVEGTSNPNLYWYRQAAGRGLQLLFYSVGIGQISSEVPQNLSASRPQDRQFILSSKKLLLSDSGFYLCAWGEYGEDLFTDTQYFGPGTRLTVL.

V gene TRBV28 combines with J gene TRBJ2-5; D is uncertain. The DNA end favors TRBJ2-7, so the J call may be wrong. This CDR3 comprises 15 residues. Per the germline V gene, CDR1 is MDHEN and CDR2 is SYDVKM. The CDR3 DNA follows: TGTGCCAGCAGTTTACCCCTTGGTGGAGTCTACGAGCAGTACTTC. This sequence encodes CASSLPLGGVYEQYF.

The chain joins TRBV19 to TRBJ2-7; D uncertain. CDR3 length: 12 amino acids. Trimming pared 6 bases from V and 4 bases from J, leaving 10 bases between. Germline V gene lookup returns CDR1 LNHDA and CDR2 SQIVND (reference sequence). The CDR3 coding sequence is TGTGCCAGTAGCACTGGACGGTACGAGCAGTACTTC. Translated, it gives CASSTGRYEQYF.

This chain joins TRBV28 and TRBJ2-7, with D possibly TRBD1 on 6 matching bases. With 9 bases removed from V and 6 bases from J, the gap between germline ends came to 18 bases. CDR1 and CDR2 (germline): MDHEN, SYDVKM. This CDR3 comprises 13 residues. The CDR3 loop is CASGTSPIREQYF. DNA for the CDR3: TGTGCCAGTGGGACAAGCCCTATCCGCGAGCAGTACTTC.

The CDR3 coding sequence is TGTGCCAGCAGTCCGGGACGGACTAGCACAGATACGCAGTATTTT. Translated: CASSPGRTSTDTQYF. The chain recombines TRBV27 with TRBJ2-3; D tentatively reads TRBD1 or TRBD2 (5 bases each). Trimming took off 5 bases at V and 0 bases at J, with 12 bases between the two ends. CDR1 is MNHEY, CDR2 SMNVEV, per germline (reference sequence). The CDR3 runs to 15 residues.

The V call is TRBV6-5, the J call TRBJ1-2; possible D gene TRBD1, 5 bases. The CDR3 totals 15 residues. The V gene's germline CDR1 is MNHEY and CDR2 SVGAGI. V was cut by 6 bases and J by 4 bases, with 18 bases left in between. For the CDR3, the DNA is TGTGCCAGCAGAGATAATATGGGACTGAGCTATGGCTACACCTTC. Protein sequence: CASRDNMGLSYGYTF.

This clone was counted between two and nine times. The chain carries TRBV7-2 and TRBJ2-7; D may be TRBD1 (5 bases). The CDR3 runs 15 residues. V was trimmed by 7 bases and J by 0 bases, leaving 16 bases between them. The germline V gene encodes CDR1 SGHTA and CDR2 FQGNSA. The CDR3: CASTKDSLYSYEQYF. The CDR3 DNA reads as TGTGCCAGCACCAAAGACAGCCTTTACTCCTACGAGCAGTACTTC.

The chain has TRBV19 and TRBJ1-2; 7 bases fit TRBD1. Germline-derived CDR1 and CDR2 are LNHDA and SQIVND (reference sequence). The CDR3 runs 15 residues. V was pared by 3 bases and J by 1 base, with 5 bases of the junction left unmatched. CDR3 coding DNA: TGTGCCAGTAGTATCGGGGCAGGGGGTAACTATGGCTACACCTTC. This encodes CASSIGAGGNYGYTF.

The chain recombines TRBV5-8 with TRBJ2-2, with 10 bases lining up with TRBD1. Germline V gives CDR1 SGHTS, CDR2 YDEGEE. With V trimmed by 6 bases and J by 3 bases, 11 bases remained unmatched. The CDR3 has 17 amino acids. The CDR3 DNA follows: TGTGCCAGCACCATTTTGGACAGGGGGTGGGACACCGGGGAGCTGTTTTTT. Amino acid sequence: CASTILDRGWDTGELFF.

The chain employs TRBV7-2 and TRBJ1-5; no reliable D call. Germline CDR1 and CDR2: SGHTA and FQGNSA. The CDR3 is made up of 14 amino acids. With 2 bases removed from V and 7 bases from J, the gap between germline ends came to 12 bases. The CDR3 reads CASSLSHAGQPQHF. CDR3 DNA sequence: TGTGCCAGCAGCTTATCTCACGCGGGCCAGCCCCAGCATTTT.

J is TRBJ2-2 and V is TRBV13; possibly TRBD2 for D (6 bases). Between the trimmed V and J ends, which lost 2 bases and 4 bases, there was a span of 8 bases. Germline CDR1 and CDR2: PRHDT and FYEKMQ (reference sequence). The CDR3 has 14 amino acids. CDR3 residues: CASSLWGGTGELFF. The CDR3 DNA reads as TGTGCCAGCAGCTTATGGGGAGGCACCGGGGAGCTGTTTTTT.

V usage is TRBV27 and J usage is TRBJ1-5; 7 positions agree with TRBD1. The junction had 9 bases not matched to a gene; V was cut back by 10 bases and J by 0 bases. The CDR3 spans 15 residues. In germline, CDR1 is MNHEY, CDR2 SMNVEV (reference sequence). In DNA, the CDR3 is TGTGCCACCTACAGGGGTGTGGATAGCAATCAGCCCCAGCATTTT. Translated: CATYRGVDSNQPQHF.

Concerning this clone itself: Other DNA sequences in this sample translate to the same CDR3. CDR3 nucleotides: TGTGCCAGCAGCTTGGGTGGATCTGGGGCCAACGTCCTGACTTTC. This gives the protein CASSLGGSGANVLTF. The rearrangement uses TRBV5-6 and TRBJ2-6; D is uncertain. Trimming took 0 bases from V and 1 from J, leaving 5 bases between them. Germline CDR1 reads SGHDT; CDR2 reads YYEEEE. The CDR3 is 15 amino acids.

V and J are TRBV5-1 and TRBJ1-1; TRBD1 matches at 7 bases. This CDR3 has 15 residues. Germline CDR1 is SGHRS and CDR2 is YFSETQ. Losses at the gene ends were 4 bases for V and 1 base for J; bases not matched to a gene: 7. DNA for the CDR3: TGCGCCAGCAGCCGGATACAGGGGAAGAACACTGAAGCTTTCTTT. This gives the protein CASSRIQGKNTEAFF. Together with reference TRBV5-1 and TRBJ1-1, the CDR3 gives the full variable domain: KAGVTQTPRYLIKTRGQQVTLSCSPISGHRSVSWYQQTPGQGLQFLFEYFSETQRNKGNFPGRFSGRQFSNSRSEMNVSTLELGDSALYLCASSRIQGKNTEAFFGQGTRLTVV.

In nucleotides, the CDR3 is TGTGCCAGCAGCTTCTTTGCCGTTGGCCCTATGGGGGAGCAGTACTTC. Protein: CASSFFAVGPMGEQYF. The chain carries TRBV5-5 and TRBJ2-7; no firm D call. The germline CDR1 and CDR2 sequences are SGHKS and YYEKEE (reference sequence). V was trimmed by 2 bases and J by 7 bases, leaving 22 bases between them. This CDR3 has 16 residues.

V is TRBV5-4 and J is TRBJ2-5; the match to TRBD2 covers 12 bases. In germline, CDR1 is SGHNT, CDR2 YYREEE (reference sequence). The CDR3 covers 20 residues. Trimming took 0 bases from V and 3 from J; bases not matched to a gene: 15. CDR3 residues: CASSLDGFGLAGGPEETQYF. CDR3 nucleotides: TGTGCCAGCAGCTTGGATGGGTTTGGCCTAGCGGGGGGGCCAGAAGAGACCCAGTACTTC.

This sequence joins TRBV11-1 and TRBJ2-3; 8 nucleotides match TRBD1. V shed 5 bases and J 1 base; nucleotides not matched to a gene: 8. Germline V gives CDR1 SGHAT, CDR2 FQDESV (reference sequence). The length of the CDR3 is 16 residues. Here the CDR3 DNA reads TGTGCCAGCAGCCTGACAGGGGCCGCCCGCACAGATACGCAGTATTTT. It translates to CASSLTGAARTDTQYF.

The genes are TRBV4-3 and TRBJ1-6; TRBD1 matches at 8 bases. The CDR3 is 14 amino acids. Germline CDR1 and CDR2: LGHNA and YSLEER. The junction had 3 bases not matched to a gene; V was cut back by 4 bases and J by 7 bases. CDR3: CASSPTGENSPLHF. CDR3 bases: TGCGCCAGCAGCCCGACAGGGGAGAATTCACCCCTCCACTTT.

V usage is TRBV9 and J usage is TRBJ1-6; D may be TRBD1 (6 bases). The V end lost 4 bases, the J end lost 8 bases, and 10 bases lay between the germline ends. The CDR3 runs to 13 residues. Looked up from germline, CDR1 is SGDLS and CDR2 is YYNGEE. The DNA for the CDR3 is TGTGCCAGCAGCCCTGGGGGGCATTCACCCCTCCACTTT. This codes for CASSPGGHSPLHF.

This clone was seen more than once but under ten times. V and J are TRBV27 and TRBJ2-7, with a possible D match to TRBD1 (5 bases). Trimming removed 5 bases at V and 2 bases at J, with 13 bases between. The germline V gene encodes CDR1 MNHEY and CDR2 SMNVEV (reference sequence). This CDR3 is 14 amino acids long. CDR3 DNA sequence: TGTGCCAGCAGTGACCTGGACACCACCTACGAGCAGTACTTC. Translation gives CASSDLDTTYEQYF.

The chain couples TRBV4-1 to TRBJ1-2; 8 bases are shared with TRBD1. The V gene end was trimmed by 4 bases and the J gene end by 2 bases; junction bases not matched to a gene: 3. Per germline, CDR1 MGHRA and CDR2 YSYEKL. The CDR3 spans 14 residues. The CDR3 protein is CASSLQGVNYGYTF. CDR3 nucleotides: TGCGCCAGCAGCCTACAGGGGGTAAACTATGGCTACACCTTC.

The chain joins TRBV18 to TRBJ2-7, with D possibly being TRBD2 (7 bases). Germline values: CDR1 KGHSH, CDR2 LQKENI. Trimming shortened V by 3 bases and J by 4 bases, and 16 bases separated the two germline ends. CDR3 length: 15 amino acids. CDR3 loop: CASSPGGRKTYEQYF. DNA of the CDR3: TGTGCCAGCTCACCCGGGGGGCGTAAAACTTACGAGCAGTACTTC. The whole variable domain, filled in from reference TRBV18 and TRBJ2-7, reads NAGVMQNPRHLVRRRGQEARLRCSPMKGHSHVYWYRQLPEEGLKFMVYLQKENIIDESGMPKERFSAEFPKEGPSILRIQQVVRGDSAAYFCASSPGGRKTYEQYFGPGTRLTVT.

This clone was detected only a few times. The V gene is TRBV2, the J gene TRBJ1-5, with D possibly matching TRBD1 (6 bases). Trimming pared 4 bases from V and 6 bases from J, leaving 16 bases between. Germline values: CDR1 SNHLY, CDR2 FYNNEI. There are 15 residues in the CDR3. This CDR3 reads CASSGEQGQTQPQHF. Written as DNA, the CDR3 is TGTGCCAGCAGTGGGGAACAGGGTCAAACTCAGCCCCAGCATTTT.

The rearrangement joins TRBV6-5 to TRBJ1-1; maybe TRBD1 (5 bases). This CDR3 is built from 15 residues. V was pared by 2 bases and J by 0 bases, with 10 bases between. Germline CDR1 and CDR2: MNHEY and SVGAGI. Here the CDR3 DNA reads TGTGCCAGCAGTTACGCCGGGACGTTGAACACTGAAGCTTTCTTT. Translating it yields CASSYAGTLNTEAFF.